These T cell receptor beta chains were read from a single sample in a study of beta chain features in type 1 diabetes. Using immunoSEQ multiplex PCR, the repertoire was profiled, and TCRdb retains in-frame clones only, with some absent. The sample has under 400,000 clones; around 12% are singletons. Sequencing was performed on naive CD4+ T cells from blood. These receptor sequences come from a young man in good health. Each CDR3 is given with its conserved first and last residue. The order of the fields is V gene, J gene, D gene, clone size, CDR3 protein, CDR3 DNA. The D gene is left open where the match is weak. Clone size is given for some rows only: seen once, a few or many times, or a class if the clone is expanded.

V: TRBV30
J: TRBJ2-1
D: TRBD2
size: few
CDR3: CAWSVPLAHSYNEQFF
DNA: TGTGCCTGGAGTGTCCCACTAGCGCACTCCTACAATGAGCAGTTCTTC

V: TRBV5-6
J: TRBJ1-5
D: .
size: few
CDR3: CASSLRGQPQHF
DNA: TGTGCCAGCAGCTTAAGGGGTCAGCCCCAGCATTTT

V: TRBV9
J: TRBJ2-3
D: TRBD2
size: .
CDR3: CASSVEAGGLDTQYF
DNA: TGTGCCAGCAGCGTAGAGGCGGGAGGGCTAGATACGCAGTATTTT

V: TRBV4-2
J: TRBJ2-3
D: .
size: .
CDR3: CASSQLQRGTDTQYF
DNA: TGTGCCAGCAGCCAGCTACAAAGGGGAACAGATACGCAGTATTTT

V: TRBV19
J: TRBJ1-5
D: .
size: few
CDR3: CASSFPREQGVQPQHF
DNA: TGTGCCAGTAGCTTTCCCCGGGAACAGGGTGTGCAGCCCCAGCATTTT

V: TRBV5-6
J: TRBJ2-7
D: .
size: .
CDR3: CASSLRRPVDEQYF
DNA: TGTGCCAGCAGCTTGAGGCGGCCCGTGGACGAGCAGTACTTC

V: TRBV6-5
J: TRBJ2-7
D: TRBD1
size: .
CDR3: CASRRERQGVHEQYF
DNA: TGTGCCAGCAGAAGAGAGAGACAGGGAGTACACGAGCAGTACTTC

V: TRBV7-6
J: TRBJ2-1
D: TRBD2
size: .
CDR3: CASSPRLAGHNEQFF
DNA: TGTGCCAGCAGCCCGCGACTAGCGGGCCACAATGAGCAGTTCTTC

V: TRBV7-2
J: TRBJ2-3
D: .
size: few
CDR3: CASSITRGDTQYF
DNA: TGTGCCAGCAGCATAACTCGAGGAGATACGCAGTATTTT

V: TRBV29-1
J: TRBJ2-2
D: .
size: few
CDR3: CSVGMSDKNTGELFF
DNA: TGCAGCGTTGGAATGTCAGACAAGAACACCGGGGAGCTGTTTTTT